The 3 T cell receptor beta chains in this list originate from one sample, sequenced in a study of blood T cells in healthy people across ages. For the second PCR, which ran for about 6 to 12 cycles, a sample-barcoded 5' primer and a J-beta primer mix were used. A single record per CDR3 protein comes from TCRdb applying MiXCR to the 5' RACE reads. There are approximately 1.5 million distinct CDR3 sequences in the sample; 42% occur only once, and about 3.8% lies in the top ten. Sequencing used blood. The receptors stem from a woman under 30 in good health.

This chain connects TRBV7-2 to TRBJ1-6; 7 bases agree with TRBD1. Trimming cost V 4 bases and J 10 bases; bases outside gene matches: 19. CDR3 length: 18 residues. CDR1 and CDR2 (germline): SGHTA, FQGNSA. The CDR3 bases are TGTGCCAGCAGCTCACGACTAGTACAGGGGTTAGTTGGGTCACCCCTCCACTTT. It is translated as CASSSRLVQGLVGSPLHF.

Here the CDR3 reads CASALAGGGEQFF. CDR3 bases: TGTGCCAGCGCACTAGCGGGAGGTGGTGAGCAGTTCTTC. The chain couples TRBV27 to TRBJ2-1, with 12 bases that match TRBD2. With 8 bases clipped from V and 9 bases from J, the junction kept 5 bases outside the gene matches. Per germline, CDR1 MNHEY and CDR2 SMNVEV (reference sequence). The CDR3 runs 13 residues.

The CDR3 DNA sequence: TGCAGTGCTCCCCGGACAGGGATCGATGAGCAGTTCTTC. This translates into CSAPRTGIDEQFF. The V call is TRBV20-1, the J call TRBJ2-1; 8 nucleotides match TRBD1. With 5 bases clipped from V and 8 bases from J, the junction kept 8 bases outside the gene matches. Germline V gene sequence: CDR1 DFQATT, CDR2 SNEGSKA (reference sequence). This CDR3 comprises 13 residues.